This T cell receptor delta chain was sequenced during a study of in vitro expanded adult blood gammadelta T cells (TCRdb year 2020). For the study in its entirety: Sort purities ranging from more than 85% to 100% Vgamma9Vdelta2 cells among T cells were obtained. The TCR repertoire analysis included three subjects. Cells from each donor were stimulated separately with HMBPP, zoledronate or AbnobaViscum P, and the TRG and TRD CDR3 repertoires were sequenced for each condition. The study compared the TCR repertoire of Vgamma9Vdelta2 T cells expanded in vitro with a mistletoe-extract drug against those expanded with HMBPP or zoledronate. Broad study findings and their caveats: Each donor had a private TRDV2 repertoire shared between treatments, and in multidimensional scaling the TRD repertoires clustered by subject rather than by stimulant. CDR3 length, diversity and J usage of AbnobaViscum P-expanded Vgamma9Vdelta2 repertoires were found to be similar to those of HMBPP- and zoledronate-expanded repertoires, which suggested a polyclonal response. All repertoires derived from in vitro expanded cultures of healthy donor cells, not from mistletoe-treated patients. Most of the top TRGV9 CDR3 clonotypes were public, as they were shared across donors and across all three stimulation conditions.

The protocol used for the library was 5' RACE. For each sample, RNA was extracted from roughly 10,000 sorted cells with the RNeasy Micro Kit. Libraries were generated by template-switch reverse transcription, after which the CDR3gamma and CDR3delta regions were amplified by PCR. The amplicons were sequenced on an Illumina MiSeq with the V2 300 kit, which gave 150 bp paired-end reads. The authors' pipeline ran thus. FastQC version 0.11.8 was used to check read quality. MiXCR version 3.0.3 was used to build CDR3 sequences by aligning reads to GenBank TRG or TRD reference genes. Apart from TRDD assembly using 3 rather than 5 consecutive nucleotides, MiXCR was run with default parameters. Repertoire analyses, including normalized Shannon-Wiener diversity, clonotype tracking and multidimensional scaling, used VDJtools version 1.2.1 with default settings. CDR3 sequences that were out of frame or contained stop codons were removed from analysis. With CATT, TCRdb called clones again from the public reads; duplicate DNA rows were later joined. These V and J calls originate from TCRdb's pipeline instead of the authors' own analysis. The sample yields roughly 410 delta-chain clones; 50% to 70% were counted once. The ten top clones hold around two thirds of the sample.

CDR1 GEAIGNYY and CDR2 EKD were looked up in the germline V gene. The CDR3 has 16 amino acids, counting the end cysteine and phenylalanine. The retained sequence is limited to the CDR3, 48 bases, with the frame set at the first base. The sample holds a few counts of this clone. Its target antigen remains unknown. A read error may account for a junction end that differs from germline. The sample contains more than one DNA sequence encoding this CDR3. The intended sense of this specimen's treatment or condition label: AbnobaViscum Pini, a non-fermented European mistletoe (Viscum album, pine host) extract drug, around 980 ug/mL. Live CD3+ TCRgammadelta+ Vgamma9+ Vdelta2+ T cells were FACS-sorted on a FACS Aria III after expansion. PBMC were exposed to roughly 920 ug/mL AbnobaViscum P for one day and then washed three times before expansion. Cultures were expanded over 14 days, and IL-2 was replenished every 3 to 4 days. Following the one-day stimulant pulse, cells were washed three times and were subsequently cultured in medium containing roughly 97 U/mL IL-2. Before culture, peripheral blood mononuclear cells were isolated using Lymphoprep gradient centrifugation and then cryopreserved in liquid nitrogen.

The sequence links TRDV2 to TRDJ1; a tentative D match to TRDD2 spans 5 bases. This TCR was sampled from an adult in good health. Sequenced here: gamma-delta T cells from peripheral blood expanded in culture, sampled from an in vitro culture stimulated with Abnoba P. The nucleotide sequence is TGTGCCTGTGACACCGTGTACCTTACCTACACTGATAAACTCATCTTT. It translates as CACDTVYLTYTDKLIF.